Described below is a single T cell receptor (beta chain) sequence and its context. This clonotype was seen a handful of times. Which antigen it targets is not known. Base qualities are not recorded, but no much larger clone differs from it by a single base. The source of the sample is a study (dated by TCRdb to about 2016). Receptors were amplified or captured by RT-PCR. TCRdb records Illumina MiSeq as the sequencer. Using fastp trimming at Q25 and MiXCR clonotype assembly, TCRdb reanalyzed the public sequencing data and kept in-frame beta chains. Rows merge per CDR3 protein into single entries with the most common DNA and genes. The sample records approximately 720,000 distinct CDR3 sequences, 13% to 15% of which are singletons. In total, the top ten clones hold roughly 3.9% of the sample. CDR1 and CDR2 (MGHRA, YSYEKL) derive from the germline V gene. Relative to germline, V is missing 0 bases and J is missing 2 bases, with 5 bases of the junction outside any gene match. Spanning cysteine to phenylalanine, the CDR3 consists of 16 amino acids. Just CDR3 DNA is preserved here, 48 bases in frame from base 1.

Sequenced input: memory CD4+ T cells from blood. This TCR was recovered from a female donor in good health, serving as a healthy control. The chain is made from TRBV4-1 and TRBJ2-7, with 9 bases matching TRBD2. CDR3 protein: CASSQEMASGTYEQYF. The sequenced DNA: TGCGCCAGCAGCCAAGAGATGGCTAGCGGGACCTACGAGCAGTACTTC.